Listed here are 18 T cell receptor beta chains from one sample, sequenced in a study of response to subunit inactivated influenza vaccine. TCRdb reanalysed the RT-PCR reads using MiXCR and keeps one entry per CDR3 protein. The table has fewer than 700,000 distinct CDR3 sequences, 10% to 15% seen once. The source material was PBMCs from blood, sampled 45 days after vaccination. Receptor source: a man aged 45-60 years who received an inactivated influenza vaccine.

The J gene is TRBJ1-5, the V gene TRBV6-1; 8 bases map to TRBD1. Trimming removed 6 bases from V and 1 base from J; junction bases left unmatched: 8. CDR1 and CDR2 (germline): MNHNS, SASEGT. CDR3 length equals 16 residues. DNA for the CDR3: TGTGCCAGCAGCAAGAACAGGGGGTTAAGCAATCAGCCCCAGCATTTT. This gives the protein CASSKNRGLSNQPQHF.

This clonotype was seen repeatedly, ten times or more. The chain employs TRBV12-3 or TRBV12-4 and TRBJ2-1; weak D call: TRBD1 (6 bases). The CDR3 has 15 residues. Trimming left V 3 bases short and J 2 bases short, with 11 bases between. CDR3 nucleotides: TGTGCCAGCAGTTTGTCAGGGGTGACCTACAATGAGCAGTTCTTC. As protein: CASSLSGVTYNEQFF.

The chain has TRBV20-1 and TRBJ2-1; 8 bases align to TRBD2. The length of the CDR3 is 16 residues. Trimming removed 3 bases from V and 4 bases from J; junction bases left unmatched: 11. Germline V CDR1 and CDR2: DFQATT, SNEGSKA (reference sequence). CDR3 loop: CSARPLGSGVYNEQFF. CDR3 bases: TGCAGTGCTAGGCCCTTGGGTAGCGGGGTGTACAATGAGCAGTTCTTC.

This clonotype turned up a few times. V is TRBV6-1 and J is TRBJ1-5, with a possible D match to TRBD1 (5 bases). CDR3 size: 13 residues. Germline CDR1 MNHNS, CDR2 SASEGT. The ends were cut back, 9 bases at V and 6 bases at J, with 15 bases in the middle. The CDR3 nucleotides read TGTGCCAGTTCCAGGGTGGGGGGTCAGCCCCAGCATTTT. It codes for CASSRVGGQPQHF.

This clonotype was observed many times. CDR3 DNA: TGTGCCAGCAGCGTCCGGGACTTGACACACAATGAGCAGTTCTTC. This sequence encodes CASSVRDLTHNEQFF. V is TRBV7-2 and J is TRBJ2-1; tentative D call: TRBD2 (6 bases). Germline CDR1 and CDR2: SGHTA and FQGNSA. This CDR3 contains 15 residues. Between the trimmed V and J ends, which lost 5 bases and 5 bases, there was a span of 16 bases.

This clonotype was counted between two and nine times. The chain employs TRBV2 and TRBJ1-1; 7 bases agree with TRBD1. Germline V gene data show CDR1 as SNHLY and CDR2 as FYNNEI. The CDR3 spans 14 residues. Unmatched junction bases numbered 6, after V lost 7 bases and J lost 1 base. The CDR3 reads CASNPTGSNTEAFF. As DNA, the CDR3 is TGTGCCAGCAATCCGACAGGGTCGAACACTGAAGCTTTCTTT. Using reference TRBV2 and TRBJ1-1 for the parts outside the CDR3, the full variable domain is EPEVTQTPSHQVTQMGQEVILRCVPISNHLYFYWYRQILGQKVEFLVSFYNNEISEKSEIFDDQFSVERPDGSNFTLKIRSTKLEDSAMYFCASNPTGSNTEAFFGQGTRLTVV.

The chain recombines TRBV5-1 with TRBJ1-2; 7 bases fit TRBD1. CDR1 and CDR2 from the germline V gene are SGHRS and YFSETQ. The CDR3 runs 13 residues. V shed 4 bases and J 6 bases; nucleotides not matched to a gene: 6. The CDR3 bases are TGCGCCAGCAGCCAGGGGGGCTTCGATGGCTACACCTTC. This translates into CASSQGGFDGYTF.

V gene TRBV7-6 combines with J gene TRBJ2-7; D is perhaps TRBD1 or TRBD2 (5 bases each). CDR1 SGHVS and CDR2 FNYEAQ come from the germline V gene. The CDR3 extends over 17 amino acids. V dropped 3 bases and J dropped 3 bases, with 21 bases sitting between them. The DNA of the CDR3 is TGTGCCAGCAGCTTGGGGACCAATTGGCCGTTGGGCTACGAGCAGTACTTC. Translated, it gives CASSLGTNWPLGYEQYF.

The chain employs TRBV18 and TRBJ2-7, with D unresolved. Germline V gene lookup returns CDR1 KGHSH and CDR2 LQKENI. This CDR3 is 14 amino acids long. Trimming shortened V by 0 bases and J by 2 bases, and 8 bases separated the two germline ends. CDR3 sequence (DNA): TGTGCCAGCTCACCACCGTCCCGGCCCTACGAGCAGTACTTC. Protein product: CASSPPSRPYEQYF.

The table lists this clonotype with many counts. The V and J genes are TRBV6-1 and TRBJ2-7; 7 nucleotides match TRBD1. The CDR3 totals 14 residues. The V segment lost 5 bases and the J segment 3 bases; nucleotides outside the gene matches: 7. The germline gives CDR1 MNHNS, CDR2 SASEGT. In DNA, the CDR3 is TGTGCCAGCAGTAGCCGGGACAGAAACTACGAGCAGTACTTC. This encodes CASSSRDRNYEQYF.

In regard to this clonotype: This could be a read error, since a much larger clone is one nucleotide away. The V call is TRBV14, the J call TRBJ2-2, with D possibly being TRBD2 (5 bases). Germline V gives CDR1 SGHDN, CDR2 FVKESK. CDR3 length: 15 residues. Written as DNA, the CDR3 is TGTGCCAGCAGCCAAGGCGGACTTAGGACCGGGGAGCTGTCTTTT. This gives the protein CASSQGGLRTGELSF.

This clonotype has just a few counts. In nucleotides, the CDR3 is TGTGCCAGCAGCTTAGGCCAGCCTGCCGATCCCAGGGTAGCCAAAAACATTCAGTACTTC. Its protein product is CASSLGQPADPRVAKNIQYF. This sequence joins TRBV11-2 and TRBJ2-4, with a possible D match to TRBD1 (5 bases). Trimming left V 1 base short and J 0 bases short, with 22 bases between. CDR1 and CDR2 (germline): SGHAT, FQNNGV. CDR3 size: 20 residues.

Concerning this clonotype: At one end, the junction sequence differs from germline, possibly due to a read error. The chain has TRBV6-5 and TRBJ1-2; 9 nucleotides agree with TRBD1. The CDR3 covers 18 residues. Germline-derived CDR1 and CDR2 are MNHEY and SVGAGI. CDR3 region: CASSNSPAGQGTYYGYTF. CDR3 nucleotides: TGTGCCAGCAGTAACTCCCCCGCAGGACAGGGGACCTACTATGGCTACACCTTC.

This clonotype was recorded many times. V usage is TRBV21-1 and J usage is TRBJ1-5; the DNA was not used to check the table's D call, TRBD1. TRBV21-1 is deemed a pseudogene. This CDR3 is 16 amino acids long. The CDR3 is CASSKERTGSNQPQHF. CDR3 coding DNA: TGTGCCAGCAGCAAAGAGAGGACGGGAAGCAATCAGCCCCAGCATTTT.

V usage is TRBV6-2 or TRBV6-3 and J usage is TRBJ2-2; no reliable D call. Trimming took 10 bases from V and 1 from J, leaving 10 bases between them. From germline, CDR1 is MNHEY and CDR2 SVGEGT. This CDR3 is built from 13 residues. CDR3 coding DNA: TGTGCCACTGCGTACAGGAACACCGGGGAGCTGTTTTTT. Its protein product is CATAYRNTGELFF.

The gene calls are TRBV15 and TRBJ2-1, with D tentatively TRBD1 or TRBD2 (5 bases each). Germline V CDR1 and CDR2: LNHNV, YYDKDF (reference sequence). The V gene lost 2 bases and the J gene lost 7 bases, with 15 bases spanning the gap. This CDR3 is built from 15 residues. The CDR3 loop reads CATSRRQPRGNEQFF. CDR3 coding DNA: TGTGCCACCAGCAGAAGACAGCCAAGAGGGAATGAGCAGTTCTTC.

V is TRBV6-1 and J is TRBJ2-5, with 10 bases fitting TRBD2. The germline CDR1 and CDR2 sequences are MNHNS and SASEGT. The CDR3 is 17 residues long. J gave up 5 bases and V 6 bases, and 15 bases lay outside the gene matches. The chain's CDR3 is CASRTSRSGRAGETQYF. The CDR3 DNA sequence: TGTGCCAGCAGGACAAGTCGGAGCGGGAGGGCCGGGGAGACCCAGTACTTC.

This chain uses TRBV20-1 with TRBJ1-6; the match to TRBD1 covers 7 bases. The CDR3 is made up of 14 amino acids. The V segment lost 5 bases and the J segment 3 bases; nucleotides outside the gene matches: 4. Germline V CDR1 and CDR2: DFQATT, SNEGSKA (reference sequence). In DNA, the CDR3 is TGCAGTGCTGAAACAGGGGTCTATAATTCACCCCTCCACTTT. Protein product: CSAETGVYNSPLHF.